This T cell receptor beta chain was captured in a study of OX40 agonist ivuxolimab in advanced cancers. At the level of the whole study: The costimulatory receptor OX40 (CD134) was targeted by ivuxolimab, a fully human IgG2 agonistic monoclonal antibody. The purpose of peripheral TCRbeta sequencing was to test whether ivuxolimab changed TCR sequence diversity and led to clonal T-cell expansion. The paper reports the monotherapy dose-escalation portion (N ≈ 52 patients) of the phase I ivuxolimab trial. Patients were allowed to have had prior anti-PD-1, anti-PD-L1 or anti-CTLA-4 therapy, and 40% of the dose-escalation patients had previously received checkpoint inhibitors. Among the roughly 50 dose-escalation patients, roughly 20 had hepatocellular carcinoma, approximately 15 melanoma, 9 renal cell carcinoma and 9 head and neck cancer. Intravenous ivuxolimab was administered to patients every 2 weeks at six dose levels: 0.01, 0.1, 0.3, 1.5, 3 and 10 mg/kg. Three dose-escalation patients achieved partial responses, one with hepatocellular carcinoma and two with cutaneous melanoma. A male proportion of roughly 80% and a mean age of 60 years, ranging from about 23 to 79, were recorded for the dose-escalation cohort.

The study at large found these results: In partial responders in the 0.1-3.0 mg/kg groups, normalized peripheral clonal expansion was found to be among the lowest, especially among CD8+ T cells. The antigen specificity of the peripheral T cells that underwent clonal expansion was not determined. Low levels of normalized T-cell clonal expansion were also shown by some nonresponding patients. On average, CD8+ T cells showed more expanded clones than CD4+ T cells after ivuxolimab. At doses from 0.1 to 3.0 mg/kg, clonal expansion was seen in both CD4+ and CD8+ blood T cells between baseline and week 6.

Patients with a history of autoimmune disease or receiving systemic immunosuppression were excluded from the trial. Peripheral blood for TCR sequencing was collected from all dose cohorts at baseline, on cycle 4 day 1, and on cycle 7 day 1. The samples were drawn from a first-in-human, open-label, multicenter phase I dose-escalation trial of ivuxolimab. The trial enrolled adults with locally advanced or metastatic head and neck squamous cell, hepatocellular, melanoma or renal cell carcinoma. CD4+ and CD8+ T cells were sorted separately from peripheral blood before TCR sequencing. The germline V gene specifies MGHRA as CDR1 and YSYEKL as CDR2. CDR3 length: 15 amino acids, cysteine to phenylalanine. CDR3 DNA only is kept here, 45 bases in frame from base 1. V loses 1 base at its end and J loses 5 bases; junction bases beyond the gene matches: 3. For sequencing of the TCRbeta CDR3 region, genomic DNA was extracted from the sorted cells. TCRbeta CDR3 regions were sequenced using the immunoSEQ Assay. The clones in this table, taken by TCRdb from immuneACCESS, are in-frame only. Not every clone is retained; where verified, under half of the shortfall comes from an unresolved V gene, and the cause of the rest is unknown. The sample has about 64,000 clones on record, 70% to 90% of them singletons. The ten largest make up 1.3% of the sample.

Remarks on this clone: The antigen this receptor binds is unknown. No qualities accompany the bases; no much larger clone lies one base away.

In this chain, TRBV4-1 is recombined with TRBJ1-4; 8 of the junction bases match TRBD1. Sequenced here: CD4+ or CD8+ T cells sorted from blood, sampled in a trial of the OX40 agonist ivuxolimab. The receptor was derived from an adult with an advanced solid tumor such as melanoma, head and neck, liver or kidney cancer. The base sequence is TGCGCCAGCAGCCAAGGGGACAGGAAGAATGAAAAACTGTTTTTT. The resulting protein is CASSQGDRKNEKLFF.